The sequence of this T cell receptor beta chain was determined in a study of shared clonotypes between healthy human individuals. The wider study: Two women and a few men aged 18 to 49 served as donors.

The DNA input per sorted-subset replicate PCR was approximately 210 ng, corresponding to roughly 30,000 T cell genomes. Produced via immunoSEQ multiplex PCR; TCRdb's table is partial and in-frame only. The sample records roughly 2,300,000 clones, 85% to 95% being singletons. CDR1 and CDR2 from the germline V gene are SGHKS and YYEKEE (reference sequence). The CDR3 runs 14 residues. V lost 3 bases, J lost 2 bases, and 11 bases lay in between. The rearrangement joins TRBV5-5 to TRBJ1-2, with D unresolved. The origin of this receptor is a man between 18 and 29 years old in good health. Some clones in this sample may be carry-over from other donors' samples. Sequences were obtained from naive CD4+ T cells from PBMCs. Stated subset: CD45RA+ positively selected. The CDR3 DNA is TGTGCCAGCAGCTGGGAGACACGAAACTATGGCTACACCTTC. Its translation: CASSWETRNYGYTF.